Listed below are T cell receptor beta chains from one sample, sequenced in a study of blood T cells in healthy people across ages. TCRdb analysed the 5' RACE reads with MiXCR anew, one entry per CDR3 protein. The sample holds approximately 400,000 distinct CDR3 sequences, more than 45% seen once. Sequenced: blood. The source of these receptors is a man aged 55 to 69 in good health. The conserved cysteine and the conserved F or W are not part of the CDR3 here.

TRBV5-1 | ASKGQGGPVETQY
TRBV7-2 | ASSPGKPRFRDEQF
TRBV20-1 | SATLGHGRDTQY
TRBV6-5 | ASRDPGQGAF
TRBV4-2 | ASSQRREIDYGYT
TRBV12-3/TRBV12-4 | ASSRDLEDVEY
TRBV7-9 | ASSLIRTSGFEQF
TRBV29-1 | SVGSGGSNNEQF
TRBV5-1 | ASRLAPRETQY
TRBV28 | ANRDRHTEAF
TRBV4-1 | ASSQDLGGNTEAF
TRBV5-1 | ASSLSDSSDTQY
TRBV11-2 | ASSSGAGQGSYEQY
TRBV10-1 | ASSESWGETQF
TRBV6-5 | ASSSPPGTEKPAQY
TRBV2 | ASSEGGQGAETQY
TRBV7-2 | ASSVMGGTDTQY
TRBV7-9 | ASSRGAVEYSYEQY
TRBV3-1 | ASSQVPAVTDTQY
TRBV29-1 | SVETGDSYEQY
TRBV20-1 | SAGEDTQY
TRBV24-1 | ATAAGGRTGELF
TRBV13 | ASSSSLQRGGLYEQY
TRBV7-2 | ASSLNPGLASYEQY
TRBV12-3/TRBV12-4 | ASSLISGFTDTQY
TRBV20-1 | SAKPLGQGAQETQY
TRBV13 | ASSTLTGTGRKETQY
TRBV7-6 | ASSLGSRGGTDTQY
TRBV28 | ASSPRTGLADEQY
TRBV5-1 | ASSPRQGNYGYT
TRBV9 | ASSADTGTGGAGREKLF
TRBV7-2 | ASSFRQSYEQY
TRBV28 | ASSFPAGRTDTQY
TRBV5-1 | ASGVQRWGDTQY
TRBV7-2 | ASSLARGGGNEQY
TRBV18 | ASSLRDNRSGANVLT
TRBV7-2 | ASSSPGQAISYNEQF
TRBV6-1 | ASRGTGASSSYNEQF
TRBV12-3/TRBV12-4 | ASRAYWGTAVSSYGYT
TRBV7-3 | ASSSGPQVQETQY
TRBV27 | ASHTSGRTQQY
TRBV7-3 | ASSSPANNEQF
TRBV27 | ASSLLTPATDTQY
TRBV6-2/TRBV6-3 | ASSYGGREGTDTQY
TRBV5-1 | ASMERRDSRRRGYT
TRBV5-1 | ASAEGTDDQETQY
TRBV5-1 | ASSQRTGLAKNIQY
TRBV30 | AWLAATNYGYT
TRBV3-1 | ASSQQGGASYEQY
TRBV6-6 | ASSYSVGLAADIQY